Each of the 25 T cell receptor beta chains below was sequenced from the same sample in a study of cytotoxic CD8 clonotypes in ibrutinib-treated CLL. Here immunoSEQ multiplex PCR was the method, and the copy in TCRdb shows in-frame clones only, minus some. The sample shows approximately 210,000 clones, about 72% of them seen only once. The sequenced sample was PBMCs, obtained after 24 months of ibrutinib treatment. The receptor source for this set is a human donor with chronic lymphocytic leukemia.

In the case of this clone: The same CDR3 arises from other DNA sequences in this sample as well. V gene TRBV4-2 combines with J gene TRBJ2-7; 7 bases match TRBD1. CDR1 is LGHNA, CDR2 YNFKEQ, per germline. The junction had 10 bases not matched to a gene; V was cut back by 1 base and J by 4 bases. This CDR3 has 16 residues. DNA of the CDR3: TGTGCCAGCAGCCAAGGACTCCGGGACAGAGCTTACGAGCAGTACTTC. Protein sequence: CASSQGLRDRAYEQYF.

V and J are TRBV30 and TRBJ1-1; TRBD1 might be the D (6 bases). Trimming stripped 3 bases from V and 1 base from J, with 12 bases between. Per germline, CDR1 GTSNPN and CDR2 SVGIG (reference sequence). The CDR3 runs 14 residues. CDR3 loop: CAWSGTGPNTEAFF. The CDR3 bases are TGTGCCTGGAGCGGAACAGGGCCGAACACTGAAGCTTTCTTT.

This sequence joins TRBV6-5 and TRBJ2-7, with a possible D match to TRBD2 (6 bases). This CDR3 contains 13 residues. The V and J ends lost 6 bases and 4 bases respectively, with 13 bases between them. CDR1 is MNHEY and CDR2 is SVGAGI in the germline V gene. CDR3: CASRAGTLYEQYF. The CDR3 nucleotides are TGTGCCAGCAGGGCGGGGACGTTATACGAGCAGTACTTC.

The genes are TRBV29-1 and TRBJ2-2; D gene uncertain. V was clipped by 6 bases and J by 5 bases, with 10 bases between them. Germline CDR1 reads SQVTM; CDR2 reads ANQGSEA. This CDR3 spans 12 amino acids. The CDR3 sequence is CSVTPRTGELFF. The CDR3 DNA reads as TGCAGCGTAACACCTAGGACCGGGGAGCTGTTTTTT.

The J gene is TRBJ2-3, the V gene TRBV7-2; the D is unclear. This CDR3 has 13 residues. Trimming removed 4 bases at V and 5 bases at J, with 10 bases between. Germline V gene sequence: CDR1 SGHTA, CDR2 FQGNSA. Here the CDR3 reads CASSSRLGDTQYF. CDR3 nucleotide sequence: TGTGCCAGCAGCTCGAGACTGGGAGATACGCAGTATTTT.

The chain joins TRBV12-5 to TRBJ2-7, with D perhaps given as TRBD1 or TRBD2 (5 bases each). The CDR3 consists of 15 residues. Germline CDR1 and CDR2: LGHNT and FRNRAP. Trimming shortened V by 0 bases and J by 3 bases, and 12 bases separated the two germline ends. The CDR3 region has the DNA TGTGCTAGTGGTTTGGTATTTGAGGGGTTCTACGAGCAGTACTTC. Encoded protein: CASGLVFEGFYEQYF.

This chain uses TRBV6-5 with TRBJ2-7; 11 bases fit TRBD2. This CDR3 is 15 amino acids long. With 6 bases clipped from V and 1 base from J, the junction kept 5 bases outside the gene matches. CDR1 is MNHEY and CDR2 is SVGAGI in the germline V gene. Here the CDR3 reads CASRVGTSGSYEQYF. The CDR3 nucleotides are TGTGCCAGCAGGGTCGGGACTAGCGGATCCTACGAGCAGTACTTC.

The chain uses TRBV5-1 and TRBJ2-5, with D possibly called TRBD1 or TRBD2 (6 bases each). The ends were cut back, 4 bases at V and 5 bases at J, with 18 bases in the middle. Germline V gene lookup returns CDR1 SGHRS and CDR2 YFSETQ. The CDR3 covers 15 residues. This CDR3 is CASSGGTHPEETQYF. CDR3 in DNA: TGCGCCAGCAGCGGGGGGACACATCCAGAGGAGACCCAGTACTTC.

DNA of the CDR3: TGTGCCAGCAGCCCAACGGCAGGGGGCGATGGCTACACCTTC. Translation: CASSPTAGGDGYTF. The chain joins TRBV7-3 to TRBJ1-2, with 8 nucleotides matching TRBD1. CDR1 and CDR2 from the germline V gene are SGHTA and FQGTGA. Germline trimming cut 5 bases from V and 6 bases from J; bases unmatched to any gene: 8. The CDR3 runs 14 residues. The full variable domain, in which reference TRBV7-3 and TRBJ1-2 provide the parts outside the CDR3, is GAGVSQTPSNKVTEKGKYVELRCDPISGHTALYWYRQSLGQGPEFLIYFQGTGAADDSGLPNDRFFAVRPEGSVSTLKIQRTERGDSAVYLCASSPTAGGDGYTFGSGTRLTVV.

This clone was counted only a few times. J is TRBJ1-5 and V is TRBV4-2; 7 nucleotides match TRBD1. J was trimmed by 3 bases and V by 4 bases; bases with no gene match: 6. Germline CDR1 is LGHNA and CDR2 is YNFKEQ. The CDR3 covers 15 residues. CDR3 bases: TGTGCCAGCAGCCCAGGACAGGCCTACAATCAGCCCCAGCATTTT. As protein: CASSPGQAYNQPQHF.

The CDR3 sequence is CASSLTGFDNEQYF. In DNA, the CDR3 is TGTGCCAGCAGCTTAACAGGGTTCGACAACGAGCAGTACTTC. The chain couples TRBV11-2 to TRBJ2-7; tentatively, D is TRBD1 (6 bases). Between the trimmed V and J ends, which lost 2 bases and 5 bases, there was a span of 13 bases. The germline gives CDR1 SGHAT, CDR2 FQNNGV. CDR3 size: 14 residues.

The chain has TRBV2 and TRBJ1-2; D not certain. Germline values: CDR1 SNHLY, CDR2 FYNNEI. The CDR3 has 15 residues. V gave up 3 bases and J gave up 4 bases, with 15 bases separating them. In DNA form, the CDR3 reads TGTGCCAGCAGTGACGGCAGAGTAGGAACCTATGGCTACACCTTC. Translated, it gives CASSDGRVGTYGYTF.

The chain joins TRBV6-1 to TRBJ1-1; D call uncertain. Germline V lookup: CDR1 MNHNS, CDR2 SASEGT. Trimming cost V 1 base and J 8 bases, with 14 bases left between them. CDR3 length: 14 amino acids. The CDR3 DNA sequence: TGTGCCAGCAGTGAAGAGACACTTTCACCCGAAGCTTTCTTT. This encodes CASSEETLSPEAFF.

This clone is a singleton in its sample. The chain has TRBV4-3 and TRBJ2-7; 10 nucleotides align to TRBD2. Germline V CDR1 and CDR2: LGHNA, YSLEER. Unmatched junction bases numbered 6, after V lost 1 base and J lost 0 bases. CDR3 length: 17 residues. The CDR3 region has the DNA TGCGCCAGCAGCCAAGCTCAGGTAGCGGGGGGCTCCTACGAGCAGTACTTC. Translated: CASSQAQVAGGSYEQYF.

CDR3 protein: CASSVVAGEDTQYF. The DNA of the CDR3 is TGTGCCAGCAGCGTAGTAGCGGGAGAAGATACGCAGTATTTT. The chain carries TRBV9 and TRBJ2-3; 9 nucleotides line up with TRBD2. CDR3 length: 14 residues. In germline, CDR1 is SGDLS, CDR2 YYNGEE. V lost 0 bases and J lost 5; bases outside the gene matches: 1.

This clone was found a few times. The chain couples TRBV27 to TRBJ1-2; TRBD1 might be the D (5 bases). Germline assignment: CDR1 MNHEY and CDR2 SMNVEV (reference sequence). There are 12 residues in the CDR3. V was shortened by 5 bases and J by 5 bases, with 9 bases between the two germline ends. The CDR3 nucleotides are TGTGCCAGCAGTGTGGGGGGGTATGGCTACACCTTC. This codes for CASSVGGYGYTF.

J is TRBJ2-3 and V is TRBV7-3, with TRBD2 matching 7 bases. Germline values: CDR1 SGHTA, CDR2 FQGTGA. V trimming: 1 base; J trimming: 2 bases; junction bases outside the gene matches: 3. The CDR3 is 15 residues long. The CDR3 loop reads CASSLRGGATDTQYF. Written as DNA, the CDR3 is TGTGCCAGCAGCTTAAGGGGGGGAGCCACAGATACGCAGTATTTT.

The chain recombines TRBV4-3 with TRBJ2-7; D may be TRBD1 (5 bases). Looked up from germline, CDR1 is LGHNA and CDR2 is YSLEER. This CDR3 spans 14 amino acids. Trimming cost V 0 bases and J 3 bases, with 9 bases left between them. CDR3 in DNA: TGCGCCAGCAGCCAAGATCAGGGATTCTACGAGCAGTACTTC. Translation gives CASSQDQGFYEQYF.

The chain is built from TRBV5-4 and TRBJ1-1; 9 bases match TRBD1. CDR1 SGHNT and CDR2 YYREEE come from the germline V gene (reference sequence). V shed 5 bases, J shed 7 bases, and the junction held 6 bases outside the gene matches. CDR3 size: 13 residues. Here the CDR3 DNA reads TGTGCCAGCAGGGCACAGGGGGCGGATGAAGCTTTCTTT. This translates into CASRAQGADEAFF.

This chain uses TRBV30 with TRBJ2-1; the match to TRBD2 covers 10 bases. This CDR3 comprises 18 residues. Losses at the gene ends were 1 base for V and 0 bases for J; bases not matched to a gene: 9. Germline CDR1 GTSNPN, CDR2 SVGIG (reference sequence). The CDR3 loop is CAWSELAGATPSYNEQFF. In DNA form, the CDR3 reads TGTGCCTGGAGTGAGCTAGCGGGGGCCACACCCTCCTACAATGAGCAGTTCTTC.

A few counts support this clone. The CDR3 is CATSSAGWARNQPQHF. CDR3 sequence (DNA): TGTGCCACCAGCAGCGCTGGCTGGGCGCGGAATCAGCCCCAGCATTTT. The chain combines TRBV15 with TRBJ1-5; no clear D. Trimming left V 3 bases short and J 4 bases short, with 16 bases between. The CDR3 consists of 16 residues. Germline V gene sequence: CDR1 LNHNV, CDR2 YYDKDF (reference sequence).

The sample holds one count of this clone. At one of its ends the junction is not consistent with the germline gene, which may arise from a read error. The V call is TRBV28, the J call TRBJ2-5; D may be TRBD1 or TRBD2 (5 bases each). CDR3 length: 14 amino acids. Germline V gene lookup returns CDR1 MDHEN and CDR2 SYDVKM. The CDR3 nucleotides read TGTGCCAGCAGCTTATGGGGGATCCGAGAGACCCAGTACTTC. Translation gives CASSLWGIRETQYF.

The rearrangement joins TRBV9 to TRBJ1-4; possible D gene TRBD1, 6 bases. The germline gives CDR1 SGDLS, CDR2 YYNGEE. With 0 bases removed from V and 7 bases from J, the gap between germline ends came to 13 bases. This CDR3 comprises 15 residues. CDR3 protein: CASSVGGGDPEKLFF. Here the CDR3 DNA reads TGTGCCAGCAGCGTAGGAGGGGGGGACCCTGAAAAACTGTTTTTT.

V is TRBV6-1 and J is TRBJ2-7, with D uncertain. Looked up from germline, CDR1 is MNHNS and CDR2 is SASEGT. Trimming pared 10 bases from V and 2 bases from J, leaving 6 bases between. The CDR3 loop spans 10 amino acids. CDR3 protein: CATRPYEQYF. CDR3 DNA: TGTGCCACACGCCCCTACGAGCAGTACTTC.

This clone was detected only a few times. V usage is TRBV4-1 and J usage is TRBJ1-1; D is unclear. CDR3 size: 12 residues. V was clipped by 3 bases and J by 8 bases, with 10 bases between them. Per the germline V gene, CDR1 is MGHRA and CDR2 is YSYEKL. The CDR3 DNA is TGCGCCAGCAGCCAGGATTCGGAAGAAGCTTTCTTT. Its protein is CASSQDSEEAFF.